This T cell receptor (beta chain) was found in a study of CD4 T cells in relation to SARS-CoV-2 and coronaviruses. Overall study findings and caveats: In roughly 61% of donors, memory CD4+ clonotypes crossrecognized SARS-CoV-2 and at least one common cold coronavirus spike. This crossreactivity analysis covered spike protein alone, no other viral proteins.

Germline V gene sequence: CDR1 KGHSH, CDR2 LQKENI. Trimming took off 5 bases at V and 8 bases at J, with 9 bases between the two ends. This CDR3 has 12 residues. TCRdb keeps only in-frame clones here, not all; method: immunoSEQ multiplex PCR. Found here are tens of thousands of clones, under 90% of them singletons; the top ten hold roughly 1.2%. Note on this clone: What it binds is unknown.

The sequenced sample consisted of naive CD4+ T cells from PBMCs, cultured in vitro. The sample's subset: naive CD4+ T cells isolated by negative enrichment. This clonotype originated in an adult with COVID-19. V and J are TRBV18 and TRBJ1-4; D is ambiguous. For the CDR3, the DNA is TGTGCCAGCTCATCACAGCGGGAAAAACTGTTTTTT. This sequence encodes CASSSQREKLFF. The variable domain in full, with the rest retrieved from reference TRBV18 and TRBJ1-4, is NAGVMQNPRHLVRRRGQEARLRCSPMKGHSHVYWYRQLPEEGLKFMVYLQKENIIDESGMPKERFSAEFPKEGPSILRIQQVVRGDSAAYFCASSSQREKLFFGSGTQLSVL.